The rows below give T cell receptor beta chains drawn from one sample of a study of cytomegalovirus exposure and HLA in healthy donors. The protocol was immunoSEQ multiplex PCR, while the TCRdb copy is restricted to in-frame clones and leaves out a portion. This sample has about 120,000 clones, with over 60% found just once. Sequenced material: PBMCs. The receptors shown here come from a woman aged 60-75 years in good health and CMV-seropositive. The CDR3 runs from the conserved cysteine through the conserved F or W. The order of the fields is J gene, D gene, V gene, clone size, CDR3 protein, CDR3 DNA. D genes are given only for firm matches. Clone size is not always given. Where it is, it says once, few, many or a class for expanded clones.

TRBJ1-1	-	TRBV7-3	-	CASSLTVIGRDEAFF	TGTGCCAGCAGCTTAACAGTAATAGGCAGGGATGAAGCTTTCTTT
TRBJ2-5	TRBD2	TRBV6-5	-	CASRLAGGQETQYF	TGTGCCAGCAGGCTAGCGGGGGGCCAAGAGACCCAGTACTTC
TRBJ1-1	-	TRBV5-6	-	CASSLFLRSVGTEAFF	TGTGCCAGCAGCTTATTCCTCAGGTCAGTGGGCACTGAAGCTTTCTTT
TRBJ1-1	-	TRBV18	-	CASSPGPMTILNTEAFF	TGTGCCAGCTCACCCGGCCCCATGACAATTCTGAACACTGAAGCTTTCTTT
TRBJ1-2	-	TRBV6-5	few	CASSYQPGMSHYGYTF	TGTGCCAGCAGTTACCAGCCAGGGATGAGCCACTATGGCTACACCTTC
TRBJ2-3	-	TRBV18	-	CASSPGGTTDTQYF	TGTGCCAGCTCACCGGGGGGGACAACAGATACGCAGTATTTT
TRBJ2-2	TRBD1	TRBV5-8	-	CASSYGQVTGELFF	TGTGCCAGCAGTTATGGACAGGTCACCGGGGAGCTGTTTTTT
TRBJ2-4	-	TRBV5-1	-	CASSLDLFGSPKNIQYF	TGCGCCAGCAGCTTGGATCTTTTCGGGAGCCCCAAAAACATTCAGTACTTC
TRBJ1-1	-	TRBV2	-	CASRPGMASEAFF	TGTGCCAGCAGACCGGGGATGGCTAGTGAAGCTTTCTTT
TRBJ2-7	TRBD1	TRBV29-1	few	CSVKGDRGIHEQYF	TGCAGCGTGAAGGGGGACAGGGGTATCCACGAGCAGTACTTC
TRBJ2-1	TRBD2	TRBV10-2	once	CASSRLAGNNEQFF	TGCGCCAGCAGTCGACTAGCGGGAAACAATGAGCAGTTCTTC
TRBJ2-7	TRBD2	TRBV10-2	-	CASSDGLAGGNYEQYF	TGCGCCAGCAGTGATGGTCTAGCGGGTGGGAACTACGAGCAGTACTTC
TRBJ2-1	-	TRBV9	-	CASSVLVYNEQFF	TGTGCCAGCAGCGTCTTAGTGTACAATGAGCAGTTCTTC
TRBJ2-5	-	TRBV7-7	-	CASSLWGPESFGTQYF	TGTGCTAGCAGCTTATGGGGGCCAGAGTCTTTCGGGACCCAGTACTTC
TRBJ1-2	-	TRBV4-1	-	CASGAGPGYGYTF	TGCGCCAGCGGGGCAGGTCCGGGCTATGGCTACACCTTC
TRBJ2-1	TRBD2	TRBV7-2	few	CASSWASGVDEQFF	TGTGCCAGCAGCTGGGCTAGCGGGGTGGATGAGCAGTTCTTC
TRBJ2-7	TRBD1	TRBV10-3	-	CAISERTGNSYEQYF	TGTGCCATCAGTGAGAGGACAGGGAATTCCTACGAGCAGTACTTC
TRBJ2-5	TRBD1	TRBV4-2	-	CASSQGQGRETQYF	TGTGCCAGCAGCCAGGGACAGGGGAGAGAGACCCAGTACTTC
TRBJ2-5	TRBD2	TRBV11-2	-	CASTPWPSGLQETQYF	TGTGCCAGCACCCCTTGGCCTAGCGGGCTCCAAGAGACCCAGTACTTC
TRBJ2-3	TRBD2	TRBV18	-	CASSPPARGTDTQYF	TGTGCCAGCTCACCCCCAGCGCGGGGGACAGATACGCAGTATTTT
TRBJ2-3	TRBD2	TRBV4-2	-	CASSKGTSFDTQYF	TGTGCCAGCAGCAAAGGGACTAGCTTCGATACGCAGTATTTT
TRBJ2-7	-	TRBV15	-	CATSRVSGHYEQYF	TGTGCCACCAGCAGAGTCAGCGGGCACTACGAGCAGTACTTC
TRBJ1-2	-	TRBV4-1	-	CASSQARGQLNYGYTF	TGCGCCAGCAGCCAAGCAAGAGGGCAGCTAAACTATGGCTACACCTTC
TRBJ2-5	-	TRBV18	-	CASSPWTVGGRETQYF	TGTGCCAGCTCACCTTGGACGGTGGGGGGAAGAGAGACCCAGTACTTC
TRBJ2-5	TRBD2	TRBV28	-	CASSLLGGRGFGTQYF	TGTGCCAGCAGTTTACTAGGCGGGAGGGGATTTGGGACCCAGTACTTC
TRBJ2-1	TRBD2	TRBV5-1	-	CASSLASSGYNEQFF	TGCGCCAGCAGCTTGGCCTCTAGCGGATACAATGAGCAGTTCTTC
TRBJ2-1	TRBD2	TRBV9	-	CASSVGLAEYNEQFF	TGTGCCAGCAGCGTAGGACTAGCAGAGTACAATGAGCAGTTCTTC
TRBJ1-3	-	TRBV10-3	-	CAISVTGFGSGNTIYF	TGTGCCATCAGTGTTACAGGGTTCGGCTCTGGAAACACCATATATTTT
TRBJ2-7	TRBD1	TRBV11-3	-	CALIWSDRDSYEQYF	TGTGCCCTTATTTGGTCCGACAGGGACTCCTACGAGCAGTACTTC
TRBJ2-7	-	TRBV15	-	CATSRDFARDYEQYF	TGTGCCACCAGCAGAGACTTCGCCAGGGACTACGAGCAGTACTTC
TRBJ2-1	-	TRBV5-4	-	CASSSSGTRPSDEQFF	TGTGCCAGCAGCTCCTCCGGGACACGCCCGTCTGATGAGCAGTTCTTC
TRBJ2-3	TRBD2	TRBV4-1	-	CASSKGLAGGSTDTQYF	TGCGCCAGCAGCAAAGGACTAGCGGGAGGGAGCACAGATACGCAGTATTTT
TRBJ2-5	-	TRBV7-7	-	CASSRTSRETQYF	TGTGCCAGCAGCCGGACATCTCGAGAGACCCAGTACTTC
TRBJ2-3	TRBD2	TRBV6-6	-	CASSYGGLDSTDTQYF	TGTGCCAGCAGTTATGGGGGACTAGACTCCACAGATACGCAGTATTTT
TRBJ1-1	-	TRBV29-1	few	CSVDGRGYTEAFF	TGCAGCGTTGATGGCCGGGGGTACACTGAAGCTTTCTTT
TRBJ1-4	-	TRBV7-9	-	CASSLATSGGDNEKLFF	TGTGCCAGCAGCTTAGCTACTTCTGGGGGGGATAATGAAAAACTGTTTTTT
TRBJ2-7	-	TRBV29-1	-	CSVVEYEQYF	TGCAGCGTTGTCGAGTACGAGCAGTACTTC
TRBJ1-5	-	TRBV21-1	-	CASSVGKGVRQPQHF	TGTGCCAGCAGCGTAGGTAAGGGGGTGCGCCAGCCCCAGCATTTT
TRBJ2-1	-	TRBV4-1	once	CASSPDSNNEQFF	TGCGCCAGCAGCCCCGACAGCAACAATGAGCAGTTCTTC
TRBJ1-5	TRBD1	TRBV2	-	CASRGQGGNSNQPQHF	TGTGCCAGCAGGGGACAGGGGGGGAATAGCAATCAGCCCCAGCATTTT
TRBJ2-5	TRBD1	TRBV5-1	-	CASSLGGQGSQETQYF	TGCGCCAGCAGCTTGGGGGGACAGGGGAGCCAAGAGACCCAGTACTTC
TRBJ2-7	TRBD1	TRBV27	few	CASSWGGTGAYEQYF	TGTGCCAGCAGTTGGGGCGGGACAGGGGCCTACGAGCAGTACTTC
TRBJ2-7	TRBD1	TRBV7-8	once	CASSLRDRGYEQYF	TGTGCCAGCAGCTTAAGGGACAGGGGATACGAGCAGTACTTC
TRBJ2-2	TRBD2	TRBV2	-	CASRDLLAGEMVGELFF	TGTGCCAGCAGAGATCTACTAGCGGGCGAAATGGTCGGGGAGCTGTTTTTT
TRBJ2-2	-	TRBV11-1	-	CASSPTTGELFF	TGTGCCAGCAGCCCGACTACCGGGGAGCTGTTTTTT
TRBJ2-3	TRBD2	TRBV5-1	-	CASRDPGLAGVADTQYF	TGCGCCAGCAGGGATCCGGGACTAGCGGGAGTCGCAGATACGCAGTATTTT
TRBJ2-7	-	TRBV10-3	-	CAISGSDEQYF	TGTGCCATCAGCGGTAGCGACGAGCAGTACTTC
TRBJ2-7	-	TRBV19	-	CASSIGRGAYEQYF	TGTGCCAGTAGTATTGGCAGGGGGGCCTACGAGCAGTACTTC
TRBJ2-1	TRBD2	TRBV5-4	-	CASSSGGGQSYNEQFF	TGTGCCAGCAGCTCGGGAGGTGGGCAGAGCTACAATGAGCAGTTCTTC
TRBJ1-1	TRBD1	TRBV6-6	-	CASSYTGGRNTEAFF	TGTGCCAGCAGTTACACAGGGGGCAGGAACACTGAAGCTTTCTTT
TRBJ1-2	TRBD1	TRBV5-5	-	CASSPVRGRGMVSNYGYTF	TGTGCCAGCAGCCCGGTGCGTGGCAGGGGGATGGTGTCTAACTATGGCTACACCTTC
TRBJ2-7	TRBD2	TRBV5-1	-	CASSLLGLAREQYF	TGCGCCAGCAGCTTGTTGGGACTAGCGCGCGAGCAGTACTTC